The clone carrying this T cell receptor beta chain was counted a few times. Its antigen is undetermined. This sample was taken from a study of T-cell memory formation after mild COVID-19. Across the study: The study found TCR clusters largely donor specific. Study-wide points: Mostly located in CM and EM were contracting CD4+ clones, with contracting CD8+ clones located in EMRA. While clones contracting from day 15 to 85 were balanced between CD4 and CD8, later expanders leaned CD4+.

CDR1 is LGHDT, CDR2 YNNKEL, per germline (reference sequence). This CDR3 spans 14 amino acids. Trimming stripped 5 bases from V and 4 bases from J, with 14 bases between. TCRdb re-analysed the 5' RACE reads in MiXCR, keeping a single row per CDR3 protein. Altogether about 500,000 distinct CDR3 sequences are present, around 21% being singletons, with the ten largest covering around 12%. The receptor comes from an adult woman who had mild COVID-19 (a few samples of this study predate the infection). Cell type and time point are not known. This chain links TRBV3-1 with TRBJ1-1; D gene uncertain. Sequencing was done on a sample of PBMCs or a T cell subset sorted from them (not recorded which). Here the CDR3 reads CASSVMTLSTEAFF. DNA of the CDR3: TGTGCCAGCAGCGTAATGACCTTGAGCACTGAAGCTTTCTTT. The full variable domain, in which reference TRBV3-1 and TRBJ1-1 provide the parts outside the CDR3, is DTAVSQTPKYLVTQMGNDKSIKCEQNLGHDTMYWYKQDSKKFLKIMFSYNNKELIINETVPNRFSPKSPDKAHLNLHINSLELGDSAVYFCASSVMTLSTEAFFGQGTRLTVV.